The sequence of this T cell receptor beta chain was determined in a study of CD8 T cells in Susac syndrome (dated by TCRdb to about 2019). In the study overall: Repertoire sequencing was used to test whether CD8+ T cell activation and differentiation in Susac syndrome was antigen driven. The clonality of the CD8+ T cell repertoire was compared across approximately 11 healthy donors, roughly 14 Susac syndrome patients and roughly 15 multiple sclerosis patients. Broad study findings and their caveats: The number of individuals in the TCR sequencing and HLA analysis was recognized as being relatively small.

Peripheral blood CD8+ and CD4+ T cells from healthy donors, Susac syndrome patients and multiple sclerosis patients were profiled by high-throughput TCR beta sequencing. Healthy donors were age- and sex-matched controls. Bulk CD8+ and CD4+ T cells were purified magnetically by negative isolation, whereas CD8+ TEMRA cells were enriched by FACS. Blood was drawn into EDTA tubes, processed within 24 hours, and PBMCs were isolated by density gradient centrifugation. PBMCs intended for TCR sequencing were frozen in liquid nitrogen and were later thawed in a 37 degrees C water bath. Purity of sorted or isolated CD4+, CD8+ and CD8+ TEMRA cells was at least 90%. RNA was extracted using the RNeasy kit, and about 0.5 to 1 ug of the RNA was reverse transcribed with random hexamers. The immunoSEQ multiplex PCR assay, covering 54 Vbeta and 13 Jbeta segments, was used to amplify TCR beta CDR3 regions. PCR amplification bias was corrected by using a synthetic template baseline for primer optimization and computational correction. The source study handled its data this way. Reads were assigned to V, D and J genes according to IMGT and analyzed in immunoSEQ Analyzer, with only productive sequences retained. To calculate clonality, Shannon entropy was normalized by log2 of the number of productive unique sequences and then subtracted from one. Public and private clones were assessed among the 100 most prevalent clones of each patient and control. A clone was defined as Susac-specific if it was absent from the healthy and MS cohorts, from about 1,100 published viral clones and from other ImmuneACCESS disease sequences. TCRdb redid the processing of the public reads, applying fastp at Q25 and MiXCR, and retained in-frame beta chains. Records with the same CDR3 protein are collapsed into one entry carrying the most frequent genes and DNA. These V and J calls originate from TCRdb's pipeline instead of the authors' own analysis. For this sample the table gives over 95,000 distinct CDR3 sequences, of which just under 95% were detected only once. The top ten clones comprise over 0.1% of the sample.

This clonotype was found once. The clone's antigen remains unknown. No base qualities exist here, and no much larger clone lies one base off it. One read gives only weak evidence. The germline V gene supplies CDR1 MGHDK and CDR2 SYGVNS. The CDR3, from cysteine to phenylalanine, totals 16 residues. Just CDR3 DNA is preserved here, 48 bases in frame from base 1. At the junction V is shortened by 4 bases and J by 5 bases; bases outside the gene matches: 12. This TCR came from a human donor in good health. The V and J genes are TRBV25-1 and TRBJ2-3, with 7 bases in between that match TRBD1. The sample was CD8+ T cells from PBMCs. CDR3 sequence: CASSAFRTGEGDTQYF. Here is the DNA: TGTGCCAGCAGTGCTTTCCGGACAGGAGAGGGAGATACGCAGTATTTT.